This TCR beta chain was recovered during a study of blood T cell repertoires in COVID-19 (dated by TCRdb to 2019 to 2021). The study in broad terms: Collaborator samples came from the United States, Italy and Spain and covered acute and convalescent phases of COVID-19. The prospective study material was composed of cDNA or gDNA derived from T cells, B-cell-depleted T cells, or PBMCs. Deeply sampled blood TCRbeta repertoires from subjects exposed to, actively infected with, or recovered from COVID-19 were included in the dataset. The repertoires were released in a freely available public database intended as a resource for research on the immune response to SARS-CoV-2. The samples were drawn from the first 160 participants of the ongoing ImmuneRACE study and from some 1,300 subjects provided by 6 global collaborators. Nearly every sample came with metadata listing a de-identified subject ID, COVID-19 status, age in years and sex. Where available, HLA class I and class II types were obtained from metadata supplied by the sample provider rather than from assay-based typing. Overall results and qualifications from the work: The amount of clinical and demographic metadata varied by source and participant and was provided uncurated.

This clone occurred once. Its antigen remains unidentified. No per-base quality is available; no much larger clone lies one base away. TCRbeta CDR3 regions were amplified from genomic DNA using the immunoSEQ Assay, a bias-controlled multiplex PCR. As for the authors' bioinformatics: Nucleated cell counts per sample were estimated from amplification of reference gene primers within the assay. To quantify the absolute abundance of each unique TCRbeta CDR3 rearrangement, sequence reads were collapsed and filtered. For each sample, productive Simpson clonality was calculated as the square root of Simpson's diversity index over productive rearrangements. TCRdb retrieved this table from immuneACCESS and kept in-frame rearrangements only. Not all clones are present; in checked studies, unresolved V genes account for under half, and no reason is known for the remainder. V and J calls plus clone size are reproduced from that table; the DNA served to infer D and trimming. Here the sample has approximately 200,000 clones; approximately 86% occur a single time. Jointly, the top ten make up around 2.4% of the sample.

The CDR3 has 11 amino acids, counting the end cysteine and phenylalanine. Just the 33-base CDR3 DNA is kept, in frame starting at base 1. The V end loses 5 bases and the J end loses 8 bases, and a stretch of 9 bases separates them. Reading the germline V gene (reference sequence) gives CDR1 SEHNR and CDR2 FQNEAQ. Participants in the prospective study were enrolled through a virtual design, were aged about 18 to 100 years, and lived in roughly 24 United States geographic areas. Cohort assignment in the prospective study relied on participant-reported clinical history from a screening survey and a study questionnaire. Recovered participants in ImmuneRACE Cohort 3 were defined by two consecutive negative NP/OP PCR tests, clearance by a healthcare professional, or resolution of symptoms. Mobile phlebotomists in the prospective study collected whole blood, serum and a nasopharyngeal or oropharyngeal swab from every participant. Additional blood draws and questionnaires over an approximately two-month period could optionally be provided by prospective study participants. Prospective study blood samples were shipped either frozen or at room temperature before DNA extraction.

The sequenced sample was PBMCs or T cells enriched from blood (not recorded which). The sequence derives from a woman aged 25-40 years who had recovered from COVID-19. The rearrangement joined TRBV7-9 to TRBJ1-1, with an unclear D gene assignment. The bases read TGTGCCAGCAGCCATTCAAGCGAAGCTTTCTTT. Its protein is CASSHSSEAFF.